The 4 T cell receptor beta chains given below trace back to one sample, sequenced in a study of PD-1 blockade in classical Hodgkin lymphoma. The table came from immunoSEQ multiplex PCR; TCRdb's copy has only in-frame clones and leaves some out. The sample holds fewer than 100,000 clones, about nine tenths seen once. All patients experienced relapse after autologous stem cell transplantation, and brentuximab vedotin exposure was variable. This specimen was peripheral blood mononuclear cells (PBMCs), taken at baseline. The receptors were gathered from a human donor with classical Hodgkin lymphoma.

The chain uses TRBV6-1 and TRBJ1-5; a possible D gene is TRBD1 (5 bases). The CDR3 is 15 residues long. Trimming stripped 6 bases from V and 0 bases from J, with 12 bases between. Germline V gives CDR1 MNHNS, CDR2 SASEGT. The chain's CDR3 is CASRRRVNSNQPQHF. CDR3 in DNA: TGTGCCAGCAGACGCAGGGTGAATAGCAATCAGCCCCAGCATTTT.

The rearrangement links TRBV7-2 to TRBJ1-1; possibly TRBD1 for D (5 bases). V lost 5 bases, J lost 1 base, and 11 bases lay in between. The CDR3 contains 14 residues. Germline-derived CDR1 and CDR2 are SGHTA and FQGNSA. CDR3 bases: TGTGCCAGCAGCCGACCCGGGACGAACACTGAAGCTTTCTTT. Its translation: CASSRPGTNTEAFF.

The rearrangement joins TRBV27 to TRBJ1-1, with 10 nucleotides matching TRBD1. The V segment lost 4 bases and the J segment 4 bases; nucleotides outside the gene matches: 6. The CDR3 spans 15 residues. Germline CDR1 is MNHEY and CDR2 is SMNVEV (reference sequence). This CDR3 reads CASSSGTGVGTEAFF. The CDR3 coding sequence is TGTGCCAGCAGTTCCGGGACAGGGGTTGGCACTGAAGCTTTCTTT.

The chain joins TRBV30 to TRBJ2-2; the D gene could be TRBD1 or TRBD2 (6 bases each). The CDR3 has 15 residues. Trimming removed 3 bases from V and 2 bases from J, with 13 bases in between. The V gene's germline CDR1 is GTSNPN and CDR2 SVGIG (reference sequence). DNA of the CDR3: TGTGCCTGGAGGGGCGGGACACTTAACACCGGGGAGCTGTTTTTT. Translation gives CAWRGGTLNTGELFF.